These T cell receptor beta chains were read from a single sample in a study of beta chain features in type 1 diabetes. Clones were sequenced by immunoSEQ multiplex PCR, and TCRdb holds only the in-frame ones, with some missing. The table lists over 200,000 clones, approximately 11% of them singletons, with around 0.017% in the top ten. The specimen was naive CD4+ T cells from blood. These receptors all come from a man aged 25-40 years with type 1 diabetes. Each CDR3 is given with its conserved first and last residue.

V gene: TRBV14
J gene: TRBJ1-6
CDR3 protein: CASSQDPPTAQGHSPLHF

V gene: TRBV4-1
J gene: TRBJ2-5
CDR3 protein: CASSLTGLAVGTQYF

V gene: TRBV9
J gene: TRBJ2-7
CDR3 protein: CASSPRTSLNEQYF

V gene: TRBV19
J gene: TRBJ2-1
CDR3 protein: CASSIRLQGMEQFF

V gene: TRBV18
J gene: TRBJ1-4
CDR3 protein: CASSRAAGTNEKLFF

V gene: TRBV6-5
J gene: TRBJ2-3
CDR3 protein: CASTTGRNTQYF

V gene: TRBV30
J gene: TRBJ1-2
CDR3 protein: CAWSVEEVGGYTF

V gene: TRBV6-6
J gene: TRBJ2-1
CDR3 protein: CASGTGTSGYNEQFF

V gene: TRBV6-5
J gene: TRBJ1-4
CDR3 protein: CASSSGTGREKLFF

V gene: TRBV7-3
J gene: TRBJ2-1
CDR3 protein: CASSLWGGQRNEQFF

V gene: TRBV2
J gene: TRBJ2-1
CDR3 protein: CASSEALRGGSEQFF

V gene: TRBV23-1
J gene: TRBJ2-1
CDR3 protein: CASSQSLGTGYNEQFF

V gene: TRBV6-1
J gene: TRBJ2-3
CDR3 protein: CASTQRGGDTQYF

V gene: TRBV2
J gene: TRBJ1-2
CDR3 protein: CATSADTF

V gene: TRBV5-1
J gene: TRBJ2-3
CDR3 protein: CASSFTGIPDTQYF

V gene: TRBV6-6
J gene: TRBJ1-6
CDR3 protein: CASRLPNSPLHF

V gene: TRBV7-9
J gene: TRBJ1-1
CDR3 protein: CASQGPMNTEAFF

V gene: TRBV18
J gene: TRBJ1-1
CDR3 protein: CASRGMEGTEAFF

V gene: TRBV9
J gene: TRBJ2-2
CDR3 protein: CASSVGLMARQVNTGELFF

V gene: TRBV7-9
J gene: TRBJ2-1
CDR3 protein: CASSLLTGGHGDEQFF

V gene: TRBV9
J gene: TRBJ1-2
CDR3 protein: CASSHGTDSFFNYGYTF

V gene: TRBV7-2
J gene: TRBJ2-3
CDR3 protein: CASSPQGFTDTQYF

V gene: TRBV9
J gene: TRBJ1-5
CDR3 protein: CASSVSVNQPQHF

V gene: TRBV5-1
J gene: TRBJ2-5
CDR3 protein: CASSLGLAGARETQYF

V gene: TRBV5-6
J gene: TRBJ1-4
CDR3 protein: CASSHLGQGDEKLFF

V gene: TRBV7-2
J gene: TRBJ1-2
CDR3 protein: CASSPRTFSTHGYTF

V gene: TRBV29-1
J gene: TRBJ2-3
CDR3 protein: CSVEMAGGFTDTQYF

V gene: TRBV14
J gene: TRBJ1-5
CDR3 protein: CASSLRSDNHQPQHF

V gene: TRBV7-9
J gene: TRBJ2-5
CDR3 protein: CASSYRGQETQYF

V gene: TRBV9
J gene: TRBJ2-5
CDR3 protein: CASSVEGHQETQYF